The present T cell receptor (beta chain) was sequenced within a study of blood T cell repertoires in COVID-19. As processed by the authors: Estimation of nucleated cell counts was performed using reference gene primer amplification. Data came from immunoSEQ multiplex PCR; TCRdb stores just in-frame clones and leaves some out. V and J calls and clone size are as listed in that table; D and trimming were resolved from the DNA. The sample gives about 210,000 clones, roughly 85% of which show up once; less than 5.5% is in the top ten. The source material was peripheral blood. The receptor comes from an elderly woman with acute or convalescent COVID-19.

The CDR3 sequence: CASSAVGQGYGYTF. CDR3 nucleotide sequence: TGTGCCAGCAGCGCAGTCGGACAGGGGTATGGCTACACCTTC. The chain is built from TRBV7-6 and TRBJ1-2, with 9 bases lining up with TRBD1. Germline loops: CDR1 SGHVS, CDR2 FNYEAQ. Trimming at V came to 5 bases and at J to 5 bases, leaving 6 bases not matched to a gene. The CDR3 loop spans 14 amino acids.